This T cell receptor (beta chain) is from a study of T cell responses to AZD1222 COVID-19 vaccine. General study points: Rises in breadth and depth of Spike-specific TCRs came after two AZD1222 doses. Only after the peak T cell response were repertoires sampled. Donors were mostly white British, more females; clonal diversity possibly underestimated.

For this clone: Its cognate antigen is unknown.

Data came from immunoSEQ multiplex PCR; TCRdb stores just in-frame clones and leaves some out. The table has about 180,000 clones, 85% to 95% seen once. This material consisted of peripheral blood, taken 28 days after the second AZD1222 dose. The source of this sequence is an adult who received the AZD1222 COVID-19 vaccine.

The CDR3 DNA is TGTGCCAGCAGCGTAGCGGTCCAAGAGACCCAGTACTTC. This encodes CASSVAVQETQYF. The chain links TRBV9 to TRBJ2-5; no clear D gene. Germline V gives CDR1 SGDLS, CDR2 YYNGEE. The CDR3 covers 13 residues. Trimming stripped 0 bases from V and 1 base from J, with 4 bases between.